A single sample gave rise to the 8 T cell receptor beta chains below, sequenced in a study of CD8 T cells in ankylosing spondylitis. Study-level points and caveats: Typical of ankylosing spondylitis blood, it appeared, was a TCR beta motif of roughly eight highly homologous variants.

TCRdb recomputed calls from the 5' RACE reads with MiXCR, one row per CDR3 protein. This sample has hundreds of thousands of distinct CDR3 sequences, with over 9.5% found just once. These TCRs are of unknown antigen specificity. Sequenced: blood, either unsorted or a sorted T cell fraction (not recorded which). Receptors were obtained from a male donor with ankylosing spondylitis.

The chain links TRBV6-1 to TRBJ1-4; no reliable D call. Germline V gene lookup returns CDR1 MNHNS and CDR2 SASEGT. V dropped 5 bases and J dropped 0 bases, with 10 bases sitting between them. CDR3 length: 15 amino acids. For the CDR3, the DNA is TGTGCCAGCAGTCCCCGAAAGACAACTAATGAAAAACTGTTTTTT. It codes for CASSPRKTTNEKLFF.

The sample holds a few counts of this clonotype. The DNA of the CDR3 is TGTGCCAGCAGCATACGGACACGGACGATGAGAGATACGCAGTATTTT. The encoded protein is CASSIRTRTMRDTQYF. The J gene is TRBJ2-3, the V gene TRBV7-8; a possible D gene is TRBD1 (5 bases). With 5 bases removed from V and 5 bases from J, the gap between germline ends came to 20 bases. Germline V gene lookup returns CDR1 SGHVS and CDR2 FQNEAQ. The CDR3 covers 16 residues.

This clonotype has only a few counts. This rearrangement joins TRBV25-1 to TRBJ2-1, with unresolved D. V was pared by 6 bases and J by 4 bases, with 10 bases between. Germline assignment: CDR1 MGHDK and CDR2 SYGVNS. The length of the CDR3 is 13 residues. The CDR3 is CASRIGQYNEQFF. CDR3 sequence (DNA): TGTGCCAGCAGAATTGGGCAGTACAATGAGCAGTTCTTC.

The chain couples TRBV10-1 to TRBJ2-7, with 11 positions matching TRBD2. Unmatched junction bases numbered 8, after V lost 7 bases and J lost 0 bases. The CDR3 is 16 residues long. Per the germline V gene, CDR1 is WNHNN and CDR2 is SYGVQD (reference sequence). The CDR3 reads CASIPGTSGASYEQYF. The CDR3 DNA reads as TGCGCCAGCATCCCCGGGACTAGCGGAGCCTCCTACGAGCAGTACTTC.

The chain employs TRBV11-2 and TRBJ2-1, with a tentative D call TRBD1 (6 bases). V gave up 2 bases and J gave up 13 bases, with 27 bases separating them. The CDR3 totals 17 residues. Germline CDR1 is SGHAT and CDR2 is FQNNGV. The CDR3 spells CASSLQGPTGTYGSQFF. The CDR3, as DNA: TGTGCCAGCAGCTTACAAGGGCCTACCGGGACATATGGATCACAGTTCTTC. The whole variable domain, remainder taken from reference TRBV11-2 and TRBJ2-1, is EAGVAQSPRYKIIEKRQSVAFWCNPISGHATLYWYQQILGQGPKLLIQFQNNGVVDDSQLPKDRFSAERLKGVDSTLKIQPAKLEDSAVYLCASSLQGPTGTYGSQFFGPGTRLTVL.

V gene TRBV10-3 combines with J gene TRBJ2-5; 7 bases agree with TRBD2. CDR1 ENHRY and CDR2 SYGVKD come from the germline V gene. Germline trimming cut 3 bases from V and 5 bases from J; bases unmatched to any gene: 18. The CDR3 is 18 residues long. CDR3 residues: CAISDGLAGDPRRETQYF. The CDR3 nucleotides read TGTGCCATCAGTGACGGTTTAGCGGGTGACCCCAGGAGGGAGACCCAGTACTTC.

Notes on this clonotype: Given a much more abundant clone one base away, this may be a read error. The rearrangement joins TRBV5-1 to TRBJ2-1; no reliable D call. Germline-derived CDR1 and CDR2 are SGHRS and YFSETQ. This CDR3 has 14 residues. The CDR3 region has the DNA TGCGCCAGCAGCTTGAAGAGCTCCCACAATGAGCAGTTCTTC. Its protein product is CASSLKSSHNEQFF.

The V call is TRBV6-2 or TRBV6-3, the J call TRBJ2-3; TRBD2 agrees at 8 bases. Germline CDR1 is MNHEY and CDR2 is SVGEGT. This CDR3 is 13 amino acids long. J gave up 5 bases and V 6 bases, and 4 bases lay outside the gene matches. DNA of the CDR3: TGTGCCAGCAGGAAGACTAGCGAAGATACGCAGTATTTT. Translated: CASRKTSEDTQYF.